The 20 T cell receptor beta chains reported below all come from one sample, sequenced in a study of shared clonotypes between healthy human individuals. Method: immunoSEQ multiplex PCR; TCRdb's copy keeps in-frame clones and lacks some. The data show about a million clones, with around 77% seen just once and 0.89% held by the top ten. The sample was memory CD4+ T cells from PBMCs. Specified subset: CD45RA-negative fraction. The receptors shown here come from a man aged 18 to 30 in good health. Some clones in this sample may be carry-over from other donors' samples.

This chain uses TRBV10-3 with TRBJ1-5; TRBD1 matches at 10 bases. V shed 8 bases, J shed 6 bases, and the junction held 1 base outside the gene matches. CDR3 length: 12 amino acids. CDR1 and CDR2 from the germline V gene are ENHRY and SYGVKD. The CDR3 reads CAIGTGVQPQHF. The CDR3 nucleotides read TGTGCCATCGGGACAGGGGTTCAGCCCCAGCATTTT.

The CDR3 region is CASSLAGGTGNGQPQHF. DNA of the CDR3: TGTGCCAGCAGTTTAGCGGGGGGGACAGGGAACGGACAGCCCCAGCATTTT. V gene TRBV28 combines with J gene TRBJ1-5; 9 bases map to TRBD1. V shed 2 bases and J 7 bases; nucleotides not matched to a gene: 12. There are 17 residues in the CDR3. The germline V gene encodes CDR1 MDHEN and CDR2 SYDVKM.

This chain joins TRBV5-1 and TRBJ2-4; weak D call: TRBD2 (6 bases). V lost 4 bases to trimming and J lost 1 base, with 9 bases between them. Germline V lookup: CDR1 SGHRS, CDR2 YFSETQ. The length of the CDR3 is 14 residues. The CDR3, as DNA: TGCGCCAGCAGCCCTGGGGGGGCCAAAAACATTCAGTACTTC. Encoded protein: CASSPGGAKNIQYF.

This clone has only a few counts. The chain's CDR3 is CASGWGGRYGYTF. As DNA, the CDR3 is TGTGCCAGCGGCTGGGGGGGTCGATATGGCTACACCTTC. The chain carries TRBV21-1 and TRBJ1-2. TRBV21-1 is reported as a pseudogene. This CDR3 contains 13 residues.

The chain couples TRBV2 to TRBJ2-4; possibly TRBD1 for D (6 bases). This CDR3 has 14 residues. V gave up 7 bases and J gave up 7 bases, with 17 bases separating them. Germline assignment: CDR1 SNHLY and CDR2 FYNNEI. DNA for the CDR3: TGTGCCAGCAATATCGAACAGGGAAGGAACATTCAGTACTTC. Translating it yields CASNIEQGRNIQYF.

The V call is TRBV7-7, the J call TRBJ2-2, with TRBD2 identical over 8 bases. Per the germline V gene, CDR1 is SSHAT and CDR2 is FNYEAQ (reference sequence). The CDR3 contains 16 residues. V was clipped by 10 bases and J by 7 bases; unmatched bases: 17. Written as DNA, the CDR3 is TGTGCCACAACAAGCGGGGGCGGGAGGAATGTCGGGGAGCTGTTTTTT. This translates into CATTSGGGRNVGELFF.

CDR3 in DNA: TGCGCCAGCAGCTTGGCCCAGCCAAACACCGGGGAGCTGTTTTTT. Protein sequence: CASSLAQPNTGELFF. The rearrangement uses TRBV5-1 and TRBJ2-2; D ambiguous. Trimming shortened V by 0 bases and J by 2 bases, and 8 bases separated the two germline ends. CDR3 size: 15 residues. The germline CDR1 and CDR2 sequences are SGHRS and YFSETQ.

This chain links TRBV10-2 with TRBJ1-2; D is undetermined. V dropped 2 bases and J dropped 0 bases, with 7 bases sitting between them. CDR1 is WSHSY, CDR2 SAAADI, per germline. This CDR3 is built from 14 residues. In nucleotides, the CDR3 is TGCGCCAGCAGTGAGGGAAGAGCTAACTATGGCTACACCTTC. Its translation: CASSEGRANYGYTF.

This rearrangement joins TRBV6-1 to TRBJ2-3; 9 positions match TRBD2. The V gene end was trimmed by 4 bases and the J gene end by 1 base; junction bases not matched to a gene: 3. The CDR3 sequence is 15 residues long. Looked up from germline, CDR1 is MNHNS and CDR2 is SASEGT. CDR3 residues: CASSGRLAGTDTQYF. In nucleotides, the CDR3 is TGTGCCAGCAGTGGAAGACTAGCGGGCACAGATACGCAGTATTTT.

The chain joins TRBV29-1 to TRBJ1-3; D call uncertain. The CDR3 totals 11 residues. The V end lost 6 bases, the J end lost 0 bases, and 3 bases lay between the germline ends. Germline V lookup: CDR1 SQVTM, CDR2 ANQGSEA. CDR3 in DNA: TGCAGCGTCCGCTCTGGAAACACCATATATTTT. This sequence encodes CSVRSGNTIYF.

The chain couples TRBV27 to TRBJ2-5; the match to TRBD2 covers 10 bases. Matching the DNA end better, TRBJ2-7 makes the J call doubtful. The CDR3 is 16 amino acids. CDR1 is MNHEY and CDR2 is SMNVEV in the germline V gene (reference sequence). The CDR3 sequence: CASSLDPSGSIYEQYF. In DNA form, the CDR3 reads TGTGCCAGCAGTCTAGACCCTAGCGGGAGCATCTACGAGCAGTACTTC.

This rearrangement joins TRBV19 to TRBJ1-3, with D uncertain. The length of the CDR3 is 14 residues. Germline assignment: CDR1 LNHDA and CDR2 SQIVND (reference sequence). Deletions cut 3 bases from V and 0 bases from J, with 6 bases between. Here the CDR3 reads CASSMGNSGNTIYF. The CDR3 DNA is TGTGCCAGTAGTATGGGGAACTCTGGAAACACCATATATTTT. Variable domain in full (rest from reference TRBV19 and TRBJ1-3): DGGITQSPKYLFRKEGQNVTLSCEQNLNHDAMYWYRQDPGQGLRLIYYSQIVNDFQKGDIAEGYSVSREKKESFPLTVTSAQKNPTAFYLCASSMGNSGNTIYFGEGSWLTVV.

The gene calls are TRBV5-1 and TRBJ2-1; 10 nucleotides align to TRBD2. Trimming at V came to 1 base and at J to 0 bases, leaving 7 bases not matched to a gene. Germline-derived CDR1 and CDR2 are SGHRS and YFSETQ. CDR3 length equals 18 residues. The CDR3 coding sequence is TGCGCCAGCAGCTTGCCCCGGACTAGCGGAGCCTCCTACAATGAGCAGTTCTTC. This encodes CASSLPRTSGASYNEQFF.

The chain joins TRBV4-2 to TRBJ2-3; D assignment may be TRBD1 or TRBD2 (5 bases each). V shed 0 bases and J shed 6 bases, with 13 bases lying between them. Germline CDR1 reads LGHNA; CDR2 reads YNFKEQ. CDR3 length equals 15 residues. CDR3 amino acids: CASSQDRGRVDTQYF. The CDR3 DNA sequence: TGTGCCAGCAGCCAAGATCGGGGCAGGGTGGATACGCAGTATTTT.

This clone was observed many times. DNA of the CDR3: TGTGCCAGCAGCCGGACTAGCGGGATAAGGGGGCAGTACTTC. Protein product: CASSRTSGIRGQYF. The chain uses TRBV5-8 and TRBJ2-7, with TRBD2 matching 12 bases. V gave up 4 bases and J gave up 9 bases; unmatched junction bases: 8. CDR1 is SGHTS, CDR2 YDEGEE, per germline. CDR3 length equals 14 residues.

A single count supports this clone. The rearrangement joins TRBV27 to TRBJ2-7; D ambiguous. From germline, CDR1 is MNHEY and CDR2 SMNVEV (reference sequence). The CDR3 length is 13 residues. Between the trimmed V and J ends, which lost 2 bases and 4 bases, there was a span of 9 bases. The CDR3 sequence is CASSLTTEYEQYF. The CDR3 coding sequence is TGTGCCAGCAGTTTAACTACCGAATACGAGCAGTACTTC.

The chain employs TRBV2 and TRBJ2-5, with D hard to call. V lost 8 bases to trimming and J lost 5 bases, with 21 bases between them. The CDR3 is made up of 15 amino acids. Germline CDR1 SNHLY, CDR2 FYNNEI. In DNA form, the CDR3 reads TGTGCCAGCCTTTCCTACGGTTTAGGGATGGAGACCCAGTACTTC. Protein: CASLSYGLGMETQYF.

The V and J genes are TRBV9 and TRBJ2-1; 11 nucleotides line up with TRBD2. Trimming removed 2 bases from V and 7 bases from J; junction bases left unmatched: 11. CDR3 length: 17 residues. CDR1 and CDR2 from the germline V gene are SGDLS and YYNGEE. CDR3 in amino acids: CASSVRVAGGPVNEQFF. In nucleotides, the CDR3 is TGTGCCAGCAGCGTGAGAGTAGCGGGAGGGCCTGTAAATGAGCAGTTCTTC.

The V gene is TRBV6-5, the J gene TRBJ2-3; no firm D call. CDR3 length: 13 residues. V was shortened by 5 bases and J by 4 bases, with 10 bases between the two germline ends. CDR1 is MNHEY, CDR2 SVGAGI, per germline. The DNA for the CDR3 is TGTGCCAGCAGTCCAGATGGGCCAGATACGCAGTATTTT. Translated: CASSPDGPDTQYF.

This clone was seen a few times. The sample holds other DNA sequences that translate to the same CDR3. This chain connects TRBV10-3 to TRBJ1-1; no definite D call. Looked up from germline, CDR1 is ENHRY and CDR2 is SYGVKD. The V end was cut by 4 bases, the J end by 2 bases, with 5 bases between. CDR3 length equals 12 residues. In DNA, the CDR3 is TGTGCCATCAGTGCCCAAAACACTGAAGCTTTCTTT. Translated, it gives CAISAQNTEAFF.